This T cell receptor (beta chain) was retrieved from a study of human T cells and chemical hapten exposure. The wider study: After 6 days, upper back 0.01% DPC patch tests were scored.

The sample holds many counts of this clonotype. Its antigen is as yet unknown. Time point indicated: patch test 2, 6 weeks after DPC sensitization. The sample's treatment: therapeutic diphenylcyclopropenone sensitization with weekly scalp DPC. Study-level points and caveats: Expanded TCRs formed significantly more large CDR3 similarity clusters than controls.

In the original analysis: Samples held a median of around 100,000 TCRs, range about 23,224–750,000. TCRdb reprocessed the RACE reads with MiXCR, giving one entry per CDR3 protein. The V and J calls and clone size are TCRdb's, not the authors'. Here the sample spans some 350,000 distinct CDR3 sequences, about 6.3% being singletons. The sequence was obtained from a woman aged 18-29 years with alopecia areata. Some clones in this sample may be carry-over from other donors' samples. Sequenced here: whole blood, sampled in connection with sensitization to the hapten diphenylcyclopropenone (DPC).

CDR3 sequence reads: CASSLEVNYTF. DNA of the CDR3: TGTGCCAGCAGCCTAGAAGTTAACTACACCTTC. The chain recombines TRBV12-3 or TRBV12-4 with TRBJ1-2; no clear D. V was trimmed by 6 bases and J by 10 bases, leaving 12 bases between them. This CDR3 is 11 amino acids long.